These 18 T cell receptor beta chains came from one sample sequenced in a study of blood T cell repertoires in COVID-19. Assay: immunoSEQ multiplex PCR; the TCRdb copy retains only in-frame clones and omits some. Here the sample spans under 300,000 clones, 85% being singletons. Source material: peripheral blood. Every receptor here comes from a woman aged 60-75 years with active or convalescent COVID-19.

V usage is TRBV5-6 and J usage is TRBJ2-7; possibly TRBD2 for D (7 bases). The length of the CDR3 is 15 residues. CDR1 is SGHDT and CDR2 is YYEEEE in the germline V gene. V was clipped by 4 bases and J by 4 bases, with 18 bases between them. The CDR3 DNA reads TGTGCCAGCAGCCTTCCGGGGGGCCGGCCTTACGAGCAGTACTTC. Its translation is CASSLPGGRPYEQYF.

The chain links TRBV2 to TRBJ2-3; possibly TRBD1 for D (6 bases). V lost 7 bases and J 6 bases, leaving 14 bases between the germline ends. CDR1 and CDR2 from the germline V gene are SNHLY and FYNNEI. The CDR3 extends over 13 amino acids. CDR3 in amino acids: CASTGRGRDTQYF. The CDR3 DNA sequence: TGTGCCAGCACGGGCAGGGGCAGGGATACGCAGTATTTT.

The rearrangement links TRBV27 to TRBJ2-5; 9 nucleotides align to TRBD1. The CDR3 sequence is 17 residues long. Germline CDR1 reads MNHEY; CDR2 reads SMNVEV (reference sequence). V dropped 3 bases and J dropped 4; count of bases not matched to a gene: 12. The CDR3 bases are TGTGCCAGCAGTTTTTGGGACAAGGGACAGGGTATAGAGACCCAGTACTTC. Translating it yields CASSFWDKGQGIETQYF.

The CDR3 sequence: CASSERAGGSYEQYV. The DNA for the CDR3 is TGTGCCAGCAGTGAAAGGGCAGGGGGATCCTACGAGCAGTACGTC. The chain uses TRBV6-1 and TRBJ2-7, with 7 bases fitting TRBD1. The CDR3 extends over 15 amino acids. In germline, CDR1 is MNHNS, CDR2 SASEGT. J was trimmed by 1 base and V by 2 bases; bases with no gene match: 5.

The genes are TRBV3-1 (or the pseudogene TRBV3-2) and TRBJ2-1; TRBD2 matches 7 bases. Trimming removed 3 bases from V and 5 bases from J; junction bases left unmatched: 16. Looked up from germline, CDR1 is LGHDT and CDR2 is YNNKEL (reference sequence). There are 18 residues in the CDR3. CDR3 in amino acids: CASSHPLGGGSRDNEQFF. The CDR3 nucleotides are TGTGCCAGCAGCCACCCCCTCGGTGGCGGGAGTAGGGACAATGAGCAGTTCTTC.

V is TRBV5-1 and J is TRBJ1-1; 7 nucleotides align to TRBD1. This CDR3 spans 14 amino acids. CDR1 SGHRS and CDR2 YFSETQ come from the germline V gene. V lost 5 bases to trimming and J lost 4 bases; unmatched junction nucleotides: 8. The CDR3 protein is CASSLTGSRTEAFF. CDR3 nucleotide sequence: TGCGCCAGCAGTTTGACAGGGAGTCGCACTGAAGCTTTCTTT.

The chain recombines TRBV5-1 with TRBJ2-7, with D possibly matching TRBD1 (7 bases). CDR1 is SGHRS and CDR2 is YFSETQ in the germline V gene. V lost 4 bases and J 6 bases, leaving 20 bases between the germline ends. The CDR3 is 15 amino acids. CDR3 sequence reads: CASSLGGTAASEQYV. In DNA form, the CDR3 reads TGCGCCAGCAGCCTCGGAGGGACAGCCGCCTCCGAGCAGTACGTC.

The DNA for the CDR3 is TGTGCCAGAGTCGCCGGAGCGAACACTGAAGCTTTCTTT. Protein sequence: CARVAGANTEAFF. The V gene is TRBV21-1, the J gene TRBJ1-1. TRBV21-1 is an annotated pseudogene. The CDR3 totals 13 residues.

DNA of the CDR3: TGTGCCAGCAGCCTCTACAGGGCTCGATCGGCTTTCTTT. This codes for CASSLYRARSAFF. The rearrangement joins TRBV11-2 to TRBJ1-1; D may be TRBD1 (6 bases). The CDR3 is made up of 13 amino acids. The V gene lost 5 bases and the J gene lost 11 bases, with 18 bases spanning the gap. The germline gives CDR1 SGHAT, CDR2 FQNNGV.

This clone appeared once. V and J are TRBV12-3 or TRBV12-4 and TRBJ1-2, with 7 bases identical to TRBD1. The CDR3 runs to 13 residues. V shed 6 bases, J shed 6 bases, and the junction held 7 bases outside the gene matches. CDR3: CASRFRDRDGYTF. The CDR3 DNA sequence: TGTGCCAGCAGATTCCGGGACAGAGATGGCTACACCTTC.

This chain uses TRBV11-3 with TRBJ2-7; 10 bases are shared with TRBD1. Germline lookup yields CDR1 SGHNT and CDR2 YENEEA. The CDR3 is made up of 15 amino acids. V was clipped by 4 bases and J by 4 bases; unmatched bases: 7. The CDR3 DNA reads as TGTGCCAGCAGCTCGGGGGGACAGGGGATTTACGAGCAGTACTTC. As protein: CASSSGGQGIYEQYF.

The rearrangement uses TRBV5-4 and TRBJ2-5; 8 bases align to TRBD2. CDR3 length equals 14 residues. CDR1 and CDR2 from the germline V gene are SGHNT and YYREEE (reference sequence). V lost 4 bases and J lost 4; bases outside the gene matches: 6. CDR3 residues: CASSPRTSIETQYF. DNA of the CDR3: TGTGCCAGCAGCCCGCGGACTAGCATAGAGACCCAGTACTTC.

V is TRBV19 and J is TRBJ2-1; 13 nucleotides match TRBD2. In germline, CDR1 is LNHDA, CDR2 SQIVND (reference sequence). V lost 5 bases, J lost 1 base, and 5 bases stayed unmatched. The CDR3 totals 17 residues. CDR3 residues: CASSPGLAGPSYNEQFF. As DNA, the CDR3 is TGTGCCAGTAGTCCGGGACTAGCGGGACCATCCTACAATGAGCAGTTCTTC. Full variable domain (outside the CDR3, taken from reference TRBV19 and TRBJ2-1): DGGITQSPKYLFRKEGQNVTLSCEQNLNHDAMYWYRQDPGQGLRLIYYSQIVNDFQKGDIAEGYSVSREKKESFPLTVTSAQKNPTAFYLCASSPGLAGPSYNEQFFGPGTRLTVL.

The V gene is TRBV20-1, the J gene TRBJ1-3; no definite D call. Germline V gene lookup returns CDR1 DFQATT and CDR2 SNEGSKA (reference sequence). CDR3 length: 11 amino acids. The V end was cut by 6 bases, the J end by 8 bases, with 11 bases between. The CDR3 sequence is CSAEWGDTIYF. The DNA for the CDR3 is TGCAGTGCCGAATGGGGAGACACCATATATTTT.

This clone came up a few times. The chain uses TRBV5-1 and TRBJ2-3; 10 bases align to TRBD2. V lost 3 bases to trimming and J lost 1 base; unmatched junction nucleotides: 5. The CDR3 contains 16 residues. Germline CDR1 and CDR2: SGHRS and YFSETQ. The CDR3 loop reads CASSSTSGSRTDTQYF. The CDR3 bases are TGCGCCAGCAGCTCGACTAGCGGGTCTCGCACAGATACGCAGTATTTT. Based on the CDR3 plus reference TRBV5-1 and TRBJ2-3, the full variable domain is KAGVTQTPRYLIKTRGQQVTLSCSPISGHRSVSWYQQTPGQGLQFLFEYFSETQRNKGNFPGRFSGRQFSNSRSEMNVSTLELGDSALYLCASSSTSGSRTDTQYFGPGTRLTVL.

The chain has TRBV4-1 and TRBJ2-1, with 10 bases identical to TRBD2. Trimming removed 2 bases from V and 8 bases from J; junction bases left unmatched: 3. There are 14 residues in the CDR3. From germline, CDR1 is MGHRA and CDR2 YSYEKL. DNA for the CDR3: TGCGCCAGCAGCCAACTAGCGGGAGTCTATGAGCAGTTCTTC. Its translation: CASSQLAGVYEQFF.

This chain joins TRBV4-2 and TRBJ1-2, with D perhaps matching TRBD1 (5 bases). The ends were cut back, 0 bases at V and 7 bases at J, with 9 bases in the middle. CDR1 and CDR2 from the germline V gene are LGHNA and YNFKEQ. There are 13 residues in the CDR3. The CDR3 sequence: CASSQDGQGGYTF. CDR3 DNA: TGTGCCAGCAGCCAAGATGGGCAGGGTGGCTACACCTTC.

The V call is TRBV7-2, the J call TRBJ2-5; D may be TRBD2 (6 bases). This CDR3 comprises 14 residues. Germline CDR1 reads SGHTA; CDR2 reads FQGNSA. V dropped 5 bases and J dropped 4 bases, with 14 bases sitting between them. The CDR3 DNA follows: TGTGCCAGCAGCCGGGACTCCTCGGGAGAGACCCAGTACTTC. Its translation is CASSRDSSGETQYF.